A single sample is the source of the 25 T cell receptor beta chains below, sequenced in a study of CD8 T cells in Susac syndrome. With random hexamers, reverse transcription was performed on 0.5 to 1 ug of RNA. From the immunoSEQ multiplex PCR reads, TCRdb called clonotypes with MiXCR, one entry per CDR3 protein. The sample shows around 200,000 distinct CDR3 sequences, approximately 95% of them seen only once. The sequenced material came from CD4+ T cells from PBMCs. These receptors all come from a human donor with multiple sclerosis.

This chain links TRBV30 with TRBJ1-6, with 8 positions matching TRBD1. V lost 0 bases, J lost 8 bases, and 3 bases stayed unmatched. The CDR3 extends over 14 amino acids. Germline CDR1 reads GTSNPN; CDR2 reads SVGIG (reference sequence). CDR3 coding DNA: TGTGCCTGGAGTGTGCCGGACAGGGATTCACCCCTCCACTTT. Protein sequence: CAWSVPDRDSPLHF.

This rearrangement joins TRBV3-1 to TRBJ1-3; D remains unclear. CDR3 length: 15 amino acids. Germline CDR1 is LGHDT and CDR2 is YNNKEL (reference sequence). V lost 4 bases to trimming and J lost 4 bases, with 14 bases between them. CDR3 sequence: CASSLKPQAGNTIYF. CDR3 sequence (DNA): TGTGCCAGCAGCCTCAAGCCCCAGGCCGGAAACACCATATATTTT.

This clonotype has just one count. J is TRBJ2-1 and V is TRBV7-8, with a possible D match to TRBD2 (6 bases). The CDR3 runs 14 residues. V was cut by 9 bases and J by 4 bases, with 16 bases left in between. Per the germline V gene, CDR1 is SGHVS and CDR2 is FQNEAQ. The CDR3 is CASLPIAVYNEQFF. In DNA, the CDR3 is TGTGCCAGTCTACCAATAGCGGTTTACAATGAGCAGTTCTTC.

The chain joins TRBV12-5 to TRBJ1-5; no clear D gene. V lost 0 bases, J lost 3 bases, and 12 bases lay in between. CDR1 LGHNT and CDR2 FRNRAP come from the germline V gene. The CDR3 loop spans 16 amino acids. CDR3 in DNA: TGTGCTAGTGGTTTGGTATCCGGGCCGAACAATCAGCCCCAGCATTTT. This sequence encodes CASGLVSGPNNQPQHF.

CDR3 amino acids: CASSLALAGHEQFF. CDR3 DNA sequence: TGCGCCAGCAGCTTGGCGCTAGCGGGGCATGAGCAGTTCTTC. The V call is TRBV5-1, the J call TRBJ2-1; 9 positions match TRBD2. The CDR3 spans 14 residues. Germline V gene sequence: CDR1 SGHRS, CDR2 YFSETQ. V dropped 0 bases and J dropped 8; count of bases not matched to a gene: 3. The entire variable domain, with the rest obtained from reference TRBV5-1 and TRBJ2-1, is as follows: KAGVTQTPRYLIKTRGQQVTLSCSPISGHRSVSWYQQTPGQGLQFLFEYFSETQRNKGNFPGRFSGRQFSNSRSEMNVSTLELGDSALYLCASSLALAGHEQFFGPGTRLTVL.

V is TRBV6-5 and J is TRBJ1-1; TRBD1 matches 8 bases. This CDR3 has 14 amino acids. After removal of 6 bases from V and 1 base from J, the junction contained 4 bases not matched to a gene. Germline V gives CDR1 MNHEY, CDR2 SVGAGI. The CDR3 region has the DNA TGTGCCAGCAGCTGGGGACAGGCGAACACTGAAGCTTTCTTT. Translated, it gives CASSWGQANTEAFF.

A few counts support this clonotype. This chain links TRBV30 with TRBJ1-3; D not certain. Trimming took 0 bases from V and 4 from J, leaving 4 bases between them. Germline CDR1 and CDR2: GTSNPN and SVGIG (reference sequence). This CDR3 has 12 residues. CDR3 DNA: TGTGCCTGGAGTGTGTCCGGAAACACCATATATTTT. It encodes CAWSVSGNTIYF.

The V call is TRBV4-1, the J call TRBJ2-5, with 9 bases matching TRBD1. Germline CDR1 and CDR2: MGHRA and YSYEKL. Trimming took 3 bases from V and 0 from J; bases not matched to a gene: 2. CDR3 length equals 15 residues. The CDR3 sequence is CASSQGDRDQETQYF. The CDR3, as DNA: TGCGCCAGCAGCCAGGGGGACAGGGACCAAGAGACCCAGTACTTC.

This clonotype was counted a single time. The V gene is TRBV29-1, the J gene TRBJ2-5; D may be TRBD1 (5 bases). The CDR3 totals 14 residues. Trimming pared 1 base from V and 4 bases from J, leaving 13 bases between. Germline V gene lookup returns CDR1 SQVTM and CDR2 ANQGSEA. Here the CDR3 reads CSVEGRAGIETQYF. In nucleotides, the CDR3 is TGCAGCGTTGAAGGTCGGGCAGGGATAGAGACCCAGTACTTC.

Turning to this clonotype: An end of the junction differs from the germline gene, which may be a read error. This rearrangement joins TRBV7-9 to TRBJ1-2, with 10 bases matching TRBD1. The CDR3 is made up of 13 amino acids. Germline CDR1 reads SEHNR; CDR2 reads FQNEAQ (reference sequence). The CDR3 spells CASSPGTGDGHTF. The CDR3 DNA is TGTGCCAGCAGCCCCGGGACAGGGGATGGCCACACCTTC.

This clonotype was detected once. The chain employs TRBV20-1 and TRBJ2-7; 9 positions match TRBD1. This CDR3 region has 14 residues. Germline V lookup: CDR1 DFQATT, CDR2 SNEGSKA (reference sequence). Trimming at V came to 5 bases and at J to 1 base, leaving 6 bases not matched to a gene. CDR3 DNA sequence: TGCAGTGCTGCACAGGGGGCTAGATCCTACGAGCAGTACTTC. Its translation: CSAAQGARSYEQYF.

The chain couples TRBV9 to TRBJ2-5, with D perhaps TRBD1 or TRBD2 (6 bases each). Germline CDR1 is SGDLS and CDR2 is YYNGEE. The ends were cut back, 0 bases at V and 5 bases at J, with 11 bases in the middle. CDR3 size: 14 residues. The CDR3 nucleotides read TGTGCCAGCAGCGTAGGGGGGGCATGGGAGACCCAGTACTTC. Translation gives CASSVGGAWETQYF.

The chain uses TRBV5-1 and TRBJ1-6; a possible D gene is TRBD1 (5 bases). The germline V gene has CDR1 SGHRS and CDR2 YFSETQ. CDR3 length equals 15 residues. V was pared by 0 bases and J by 9 bases, with 13 bases between. CDR3 amino acids: CASSLERPGSSPLHF. CDR3 DNA sequence: TGCGCCAGCAGCTTGGAGCGGCCAGGGAGTTCACCCCTCCACTTT.

This clonotype was observed once. The chain combines TRBV5-4 with TRBJ2-1, with D perhaps matching TRBD1 or TRBD2 (5 bases each). Germline assignment: CDR1 SGHNT and CDR2 YYREEE (reference sequence). The CDR3 extends over 16 amino acids. Trimming took 2 bases from V and 3 from J, leaving 15 bases between them. The CDR3 reads CASSLSGTVIYNEQFF. The CDR3 nucleotides are TGTGCCAGCAGCTTATCCGGGACCGTTATCTACAATGAGCAGTTCTTC.

This sequence joins TRBV29-1 and TRBJ1-6; D may be TRBD1 (6 bases). The CDR3 covers 13 residues. Per the germline V gene, CDR1 is SQVTM and CDR2 is ANQGSEA. V was clipped by 4 bases and J by 7 bases, with 11 bases between them. DNA for the CDR3: TGCAGCGTTGTGGAGGGGGGAAATTCACCCCTCCACTTT. Encoded protein: CSVVEGGNSPLHF.

The chain couples TRBV10-3 to TRBJ2-1; D is tentatively TRBD1 or TRBD2 (5 bases each). Germline CDR1 reads ENHRY; CDR2 reads SYGVKD. The CDR3 totals 16 residues. Trimming took 3 bases from V and 1 from J, leaving 13 bases between them. The CDR3 sequence: CAISDPRDGSYNEQFF. Here the CDR3 DNA reads TGTGCCATCAGTGATCCCCGGGACGGGTCCTACAATGAGCAGTTCTTC.

This CDR3 reads CATQKENTEAFF. CDR3 nucleotides: TGTGCCACCCAGAAGGAGAACACTGAAGCTTTCTTT. The V and J genes are TRBV2 and TRBJ1-1; D unclear. V lost 10 bases and J lost 1, with 10 bases in between. CDR3 size: 12 residues. Germline lookup yields CDR1 SNHLY and CDR2 FYNNEI.

The V gene is TRBV6-5, the J gene TRBJ2-7; D possibly matches TRBD1 or TRBD2 (5 bases each). V was pared by 0 bases and J by 1 base, with 10 bases between. The germline gives CDR1 MNHEY, CDR2 SVGAGI. The CDR3 covers 15 residues. The CDR3 DNA reads as TGTGCCAGCAGTTACTCCGGGACCGGATCCTACGAGCAGTACTTC. Its translation: CASSYSGTGSYEQYF.

The chain carries TRBV30 and TRBJ2-2; D remains unclear. Germline V lookup: CDR1 GTSNPN, CDR2 SVGIG (reference sequence). The V end lost 0 bases, the J end lost 6 bases, and 14 bases lay between the germline ends. The CDR3 is 15 amino acids. As DNA, the CDR3 is TGTGCCTGGAGTGTGGGAAGGGCAGGATCCGGGGAGCTGTTTTTT. Translating gives CAWSVGRAGSGELFF.

This clonotype was found a few times. The genes are TRBV12-3 or TRBV12-4 and TRBJ2-3; TRBD2 aligns across 7 bases. This CDR3 contains 15 residues. The junction had 4 bases not matched to a gene; V was cut back by 3 bases and J by 1 base. The CDR3 DNA sequence: TGTGCCAGCAGTTTCCCTAGCGGAGGCACAGATACGCAGTATTTT. Protein sequence: CASSFPSGGTDTQYF.

The chain is built from TRBV20-1 and TRBJ1-1, with D uncertain. Per germline, CDR1 DFQATT and CDR2 SNEGSKA (reference sequence). CDR3 length: 13 amino acids. V gave up 0 bases and J gave up 4 bases, with 9 bases separating them. The CDR3 region is CSARDRWGTEAFF. The CDR3, as DNA: TGCAGTGCTAGAGATCGTTGGGGCACTGAAGCTTTCTTT.

The V call is TRBV25-1, the J call TRBJ2-2; weak D call: TRBD2 (6 bases). The CDR3 contains 15 residues. The germline gives CDR1 MGHDK, CDR2 SYGVNS. The ends were cut back, 10 bases at V and 0 bases at J, with 15 bases in the middle. In DNA, the CDR3 is TGTGCCACCAAAGACCCGGGGGCGAACACCGGGGAGCTGTTTTTT. Encoded protein: CATKDPGANTGELFF. The full variable domain, its missing parts supplied by reference TRBV25-1 and TRBJ2-2, is EADIYQTPRYLVIGTGKKITLECSQTMGHDKMYWYQQDPGMELHLIHYSYGVNSTEKGDLSSESTVSRIRTEHFPLTLESARPSHTSQYLCATKDPGANTGELFFGEGSRLTVL.

The chain couples TRBV24-1 to TRBJ2-3; tentative D call: TRBD2 (7 bases). This CDR3 comprises 13 residues. CDR1 is KGHDR and CDR2 is SFDVKD in the germline V gene. V lost 9 bases and J 5 bases, leaving 14 bases between the germline ends. In DNA form, the CDR3 reads TGTGCCACCGGGGGGGGGCGTTTAGATACGCAGTATTTT. Protein sequence: CATGGGRLDTQYF.

This clonotype was picked up one time. The V and J genes are TRBV20-1 and TRBJ2-1; weak D call: TRBD1 (6 bases). V was cut by 5 bases and J by 9 bases, with 23 bases left in between. CDR3 length: 15 amino acids. Germline values: CDR1 DFQATT, CDR2 SNEGSKA (reference sequence). DNA of the CDR3: TGCAGTGCTCACGACCCCAGGGGCCACACGAGTGAGCAGTTCTTC. This encodes CSAHDPRGHTSEQFF.

The chain couples TRBV30 to TRBJ1-5; D remains ambiguous. The germline V gene encodes CDR1 GTSNPN and CDR2 SVGIG (reference sequence). This CDR3 region has 14 residues. The V end lost 1 base, the J end lost 1 base, and 8 bases lay between the germline ends. As DNA, the CDR3 is TGTGCCTGGAGTGGTTTGGTGAGCAATCAGCCCCAGCATTTT. Protein product: CAWSGLVSNQPQHF.